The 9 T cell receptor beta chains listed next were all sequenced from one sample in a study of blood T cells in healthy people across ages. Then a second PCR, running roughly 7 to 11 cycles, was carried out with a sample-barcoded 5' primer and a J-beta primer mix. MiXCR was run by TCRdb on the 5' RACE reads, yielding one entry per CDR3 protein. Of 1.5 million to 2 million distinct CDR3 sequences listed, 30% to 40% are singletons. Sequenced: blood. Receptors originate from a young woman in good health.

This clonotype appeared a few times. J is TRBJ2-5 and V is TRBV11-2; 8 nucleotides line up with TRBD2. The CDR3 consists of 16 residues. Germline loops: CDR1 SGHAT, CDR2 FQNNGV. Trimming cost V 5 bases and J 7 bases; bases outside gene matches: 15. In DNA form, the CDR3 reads TGTGCCAGCAGCGCGGGGGTGTACAGCCGGGAGGGGACCCAGTACTTC. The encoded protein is CASSAGVYSREGTQYF.

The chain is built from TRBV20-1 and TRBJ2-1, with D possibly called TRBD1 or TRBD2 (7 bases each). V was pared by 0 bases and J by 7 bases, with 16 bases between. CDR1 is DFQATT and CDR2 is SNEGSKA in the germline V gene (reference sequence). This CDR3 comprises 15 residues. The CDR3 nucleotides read TGCAGTGCTAGAGATCGCAGGGGGGGCCGGAATGAGCAGTTCTTC. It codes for CSARDRRGGRNEQFF.

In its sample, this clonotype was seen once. For the CDR3, the DNA is TGTGCCAGCAGCTTGGGTAGGGGTTCCGACGAGCAGTACTTC. It codes for CASSLGRGSDEQYF. The rearrangement joins TRBV5-6 to TRBJ2-7, with D maybe TRBD1 (5 bases). The V gene lost 0 bases and the J gene lost 5 bases, with 12 bases spanning the gap. Germline assignment: CDR1 SGHDT and CDR2 YYEEEE. The CDR3 runs to 14 residues.

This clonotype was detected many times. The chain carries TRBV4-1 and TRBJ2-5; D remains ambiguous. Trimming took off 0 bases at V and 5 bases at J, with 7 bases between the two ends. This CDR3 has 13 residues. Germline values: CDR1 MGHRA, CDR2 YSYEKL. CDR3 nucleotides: TGCGCCAGCAGCCAAGATCCTCTGGAGACCCAGTACTTC. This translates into CASSQDPLETQYF.

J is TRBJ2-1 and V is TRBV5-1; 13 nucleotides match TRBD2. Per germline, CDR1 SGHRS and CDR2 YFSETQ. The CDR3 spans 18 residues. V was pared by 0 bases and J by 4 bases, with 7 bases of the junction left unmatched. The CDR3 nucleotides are TGCGCCAGCAGCTTGGGCTGGGTGACTAGCGGGAGGTACAATGAGCAGTTCTTC. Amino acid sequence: CASSLGWVTSGRYNEQFF.

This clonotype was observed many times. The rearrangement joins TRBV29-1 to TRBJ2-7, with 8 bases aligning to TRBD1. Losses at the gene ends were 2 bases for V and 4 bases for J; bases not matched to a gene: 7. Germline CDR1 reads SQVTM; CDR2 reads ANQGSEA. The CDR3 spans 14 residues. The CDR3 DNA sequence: TGCAGCGTTGAATCCCCGGACAGGGAATACGAGCAGTACTTC. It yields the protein CSVESPDREYEQYF.

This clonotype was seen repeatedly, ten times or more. The CDR3 region has the DNA TGTGCCAGCTCACCGCTCGGGGCCAAAGAGACCCAGTACTTC. This sequence encodes CASSPLGAKETQYF. The chain is built from TRBV18 and TRBJ2-5; TRBD1 or TRBD2 may be the D gene (5 bases each). Germline lookup yields CDR1 KGHSH and CDR2 LQKENI. The CDR3 consists of 14 residues. The V end was cut by 3 bases, the J end by 3 bases, with 11 bases between.

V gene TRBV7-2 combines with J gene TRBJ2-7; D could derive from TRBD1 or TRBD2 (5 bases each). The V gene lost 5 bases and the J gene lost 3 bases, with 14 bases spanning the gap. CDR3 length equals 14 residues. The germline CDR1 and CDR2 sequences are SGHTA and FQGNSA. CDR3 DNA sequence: TGTGCCAGCAGCCCCGGGGCCCTGGACTACGAGCAGTACTTC. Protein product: CASSPGALDYEQYF.

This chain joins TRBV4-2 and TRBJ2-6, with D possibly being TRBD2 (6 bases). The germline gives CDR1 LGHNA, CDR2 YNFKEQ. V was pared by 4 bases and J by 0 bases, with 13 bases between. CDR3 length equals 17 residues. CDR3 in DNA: TGTGCCAGCAGCCTGACGGGCGGGGACTCTGGGGCCAACGTCCTGACTTTC. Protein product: CASSLTGGDSGANVLTF.